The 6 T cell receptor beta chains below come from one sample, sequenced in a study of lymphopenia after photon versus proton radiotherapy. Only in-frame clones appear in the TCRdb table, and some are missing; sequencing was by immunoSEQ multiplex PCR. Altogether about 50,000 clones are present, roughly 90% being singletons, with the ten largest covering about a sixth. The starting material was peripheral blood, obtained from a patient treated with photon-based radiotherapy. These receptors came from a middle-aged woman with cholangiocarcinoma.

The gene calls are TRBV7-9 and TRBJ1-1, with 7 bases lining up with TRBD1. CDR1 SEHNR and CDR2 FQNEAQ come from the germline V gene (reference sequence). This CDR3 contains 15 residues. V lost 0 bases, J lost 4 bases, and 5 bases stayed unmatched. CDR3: CASSLAAGGSTEAFF. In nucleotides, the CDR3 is TGTGCCAGCAGCTTAGCCGCAGGGGGATCCACTGAAGCTTTCTTT.

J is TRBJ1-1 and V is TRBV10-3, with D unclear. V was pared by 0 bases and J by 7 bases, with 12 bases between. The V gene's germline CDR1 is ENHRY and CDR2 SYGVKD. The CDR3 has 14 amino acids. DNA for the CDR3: TGTGCCATCAGTGAGTCCGGGGAACAGCGTGAAGCTTTCTTT. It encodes CAISESGEQREAFF.

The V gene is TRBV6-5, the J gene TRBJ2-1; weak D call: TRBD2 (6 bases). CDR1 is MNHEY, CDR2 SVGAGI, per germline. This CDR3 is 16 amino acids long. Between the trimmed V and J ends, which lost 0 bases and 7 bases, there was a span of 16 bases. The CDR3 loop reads CASSYSQPGVGNEQFF. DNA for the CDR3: TGTGCCAGCAGTTACTCACAACCGGGAGTCGGAAATGAGCAGTTCTTC.

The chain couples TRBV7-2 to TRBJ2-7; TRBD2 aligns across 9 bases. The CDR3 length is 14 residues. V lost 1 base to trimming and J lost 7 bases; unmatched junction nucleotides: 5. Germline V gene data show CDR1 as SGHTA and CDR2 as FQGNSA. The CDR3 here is CASSLVGGRGEQYF. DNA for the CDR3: TGTGCCAGCAGCTTAGTGGGCGGGAGGGGGGAGCAGTACTTC. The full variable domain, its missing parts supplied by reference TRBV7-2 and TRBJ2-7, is GAGVSQSPSNKVTEKGKDVELRCDPISGHTALYWYRQSLGQGLEFLIYFQGNSAPDKSGLPSDRFSAERTGGSVSTLTIQRTQQEDSAVYLCASSLVGGRGEQYFGPGTRLTVT.

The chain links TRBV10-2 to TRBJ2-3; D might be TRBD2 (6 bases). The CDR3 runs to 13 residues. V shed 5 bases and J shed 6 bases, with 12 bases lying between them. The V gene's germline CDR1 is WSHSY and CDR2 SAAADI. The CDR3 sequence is CASSRGRLDTQYF. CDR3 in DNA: TGCGCCAGCAGTCGTGGGAGGTTGGATACGCAGTATTTT.

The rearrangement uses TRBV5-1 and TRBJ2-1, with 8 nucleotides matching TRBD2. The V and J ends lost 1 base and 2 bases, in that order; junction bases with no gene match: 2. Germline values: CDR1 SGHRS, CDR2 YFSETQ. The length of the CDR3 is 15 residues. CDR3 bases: TGCGCCAGCAGCTTGACGGGAGGGGCCTACAATGAGCAGTTCTTC. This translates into CASSLTGGAYNEQFF.